Shown below are 32 T cell receptor beta chains from a single sample sequenced in a study of T-cell memory formation after mild COVID-19. TCRdb reprocessed the 5' RACE reads with MiXCR, giving one entry per CDR3 protein. The data contain 250,000 to 350,000 distinct CDR3 sequences, around 15% of them singletons. Sample: PBMCs or a T cell subset sorted from them (not recorded which). The receptors come from a man younger than 35 who had mild COVID-19 (a few samples of this study predate the infection). Cell type and time point are not known.

The rearrangement links TRBV12-3 or TRBV12-4 to TRBJ1-5; no firm D call. Trimming removed 6 bases at V and 7 bases at J, with 13 bases between. The CDR3 has 13 amino acids. CDR3 amino acids: CASSPSNIQPQHF. CDR3 nucleotide sequence: TGTGCCAGCAGCCCATCGAACATACAGCCCCAGCATTTT.

This clonotype was picked up a small number of times. V gene TRBV7-2 combines with J gene TRBJ2-7; D is uncertain. V lost 0 bases and J lost 6, with 3 bases in between. This CDR3 has 11 residues. From germline, CDR1 is SGHTA and CDR2 FQGNSA. The CDR3 DNA follows: TGTGCCAGCAGCTTAGCCGCCGAGCAGTACTTC. Its translation: CASSLAAEQYF.

The J gene is TRBJ1-1, the V gene TRBV20-1; the D is unclear. Germline CDR1 reads DFQATT; CDR2 reads SNEGSKA (reference sequence). The CDR3 extends over 13 amino acids. The V end was cut by 1 base, the J end by 0 bases, with 6 bases between. The CDR3 loop is CSARGNMNTEAFF. CDR3 sequence (DNA): TGCAGTGCTAGAGGTAACATGAACACTGAAGCTTTCTTT.

The genes are TRBV5-6 and TRBJ1-1; D is unclear. This CDR3 has 14 amino acids. CDR1 is SGHDT, CDR2 YYEEEE, per germline. The germline V and J ends were trimmed by 1 base and 6 bases, with 13 bases remaining between them. The CDR3 region has the DNA TGTGCCAGCAGCTTGTGGGTCAGGTTCCCTGAAGCTTTCTTT. Residues: CASSLWVRFPEAFF.

This clonotype has more than one count but fewer than ten. The CDR3 reads CASSSGGGEGTQYF. The CDR3 coding sequence is TGTGCCAGCAGCTCGGGGGGGGGCGAAGGTACGCAGTATTTT. The chain combines TRBV7-2 with TRBJ2-3; 8 bases are a match to TRBD2. There are 14 residues in the CDR3. The germline V gene has CDR1 SGHTA and CDR2 FQGNSA. Trimming cost V 4 bases and J 8 bases; bases outside gene matches: 8.

The chain has TRBV12-3 or TRBV12-4 and TRBJ1-3; no firm D call. V lost 6 bases, J lost 4 bases, and 7 bases lay in between. The CDR3 is made up of 12 amino acids. As DNA, the CDR3 is TGTGCCAGCAGCCGTAGCGGAAACACCATATATTTT. It is translated as CASSRSGNTIYF.

Many counts were recorded for this clonotype. This sequence joins TRBV18 and TRBJ2-7, with 8 bases aligning to TRBD2. Trimming at V came to 1 base and at J to 7 bases, leaving 6 bases not matched to a gene. The CDR3 runs 14 residues. Germline V CDR1 and CDR2: KGHSH, LQKENI. CDR3 DNA: TGTGCCAGCTCACCACAGTATTCGGGAGGGGAGCAGTACGTC. Protein: CASSPQYSGGEQYV.

The chain joins TRBV12-3 or TRBV12-4 to TRBJ1-1; possible D gene TRBD1, 5 bases. The CDR3 sequence is 12 residues long. Trimming pared 10 bases from V and 8 bases from J, leaving 17 bases between. CDR3 DNA: TGTGCCACCTCACTGGCGGGGGGGGAAGCTTTCTTT. This codes for CATSLAGGEAFF.

The chain uses TRBV6-2 or TRBV6-3 and TRBJ2-7; perhaps TRBD1 as D (6 bases). V shed 6 bases and J shed 3 bases, with 15 bases lying between them. CDR3 length equals 14 residues. Germline loops: CDR1 MNHEY, CDR2 SVGEGT. The CDR3 DNA sequence: TGTGCCAGCAGCTACCGACAGGTTGGCTACGAGCAGTACGTC. Its translation is CASSYRQVGYEQYV.

J is TRBJ2-5 and V is TRBV7-9, with D uncertain. Trimming cost V 5 bases and J 5 bases, with 15 bases left between them. The length of the CDR3 is 14 residues. Germline CDR1 is SEHNR and CDR2 is FQNEAQ (reference sequence). The CDR3 nucleotides read TGTGCCAGCAGCCGACACCAAGCTGGGGAGACCCAGTACTTC. This encodes CASSRHQAGETQYF.

J is TRBJ2-3 and V is TRBV20-1, with D perhaps TRBD2 (5 bases). Germline V gene lookup returns CDR1 DFQATT and CDR2 SNEGSKA (reference sequence). The CDR3 length is 12 residues. With 7 bases removed from V and 6 bases from J, the gap between germline ends came to 14 bases. The CDR3 coding sequence is TGCAGTGTTCAAGCGGCCGGGGATACGCAGTATTTT. Translating gives CSVQAAGDTQYF.

The chain recombines TRBV5-6 with TRBJ2-3, with 11 bases matching TRBD1. The germline V gene encodes CDR1 SGHDT and CDR2 YYEEEE. With V trimmed by 4 bases and J by 4 bases, 5 bases remained unmatched. The CDR3 contains 15 residues. The CDR3 sequence is CASSVPGQGADTQYF. CDR3 DNA sequence: TGTGCCAGCAGCGTCCCGGGACAGGGGGCAGATACGCAGTATTTT. Using reference TRBV5-6 and TRBJ2-3 for the parts outside the CDR3, the full variable domain is DAGVTQSPTHLIKTRGQQVTLRCSPKSGHDTVSWYQQALGQGPQFIFQYYEEEERQRGNFPDRFSGHQFPNYSSELNVNALLLGDSALYLCASSVPGQGADTQYFGPGTRLTVL.

The genes are TRBV28 and TRBJ1-2; tentatively, D is TRBD1 (6 bases). This CDR3 region has 14 residues. CDR1 MDHEN and CDR2 SYDVKM come from the germline V gene. Trimming took 6 bases from V and 4 from J, leaving 15 bases between them. CDR3 nucleotides: TGTGCCAGCAGCCCAACAGGGCTTACCTATGGCTACACCTTC. Its translation: CASSPTGLTYGYTF.

The chain is built from TRBV7-2 and TRBJ2-3, with TRBD2 identical over 7 bases. Germline assignment: CDR1 SGHTA and CDR2 FQGNSA. V shed 5 bases and J 6 bases; nucleotides not matched to a gene: 11. CDR3 length: 15 residues. CDR3 DNA sequence: TGTGCCAGCAGCACTATGGCGCTAGCGGCTGATACGCAGTATTTT. It is translated as CASSTMALAADTQYF.

This clonotype showed up many times. This chain links TRBV7-9 with TRBJ1-2, with a possible D match to TRBD1 (6 bases). The CDR3 spans 14 residues. V lost 1 base and J lost 4, with 10 bases in between. The germline V gene has CDR1 SEHNR and CDR2 FQNEAQ (reference sequence). CDR3 sequence reads: CASSLGQGLYGYTF. CDR3 DNA sequence: TGTGCCAGCAGCTTAGGGCAGGGGCTCTATGGCTACACCTTC. The full variable domain, completed using reference TRBV7-9 and TRBJ1-2, is DTGVSQNPRHKITKRGQNVTFRCDPISEHNRLYWYRQTLGQGPEFLTYFQNEAQLEKSRLLSDRFSAERPKGSFSTLEIQRTEQGDSAMYLCASSLGQGLYGYTFGSGTRLTVV.

This clonotype was detected a few times. This chain uses TRBV6-5 with TRBJ2-5; TRBD1 agrees at 7 bases. Germline CDR1 MNHEY, CDR2 SVGAGI. J was trimmed by 5 bases and V by 0 bases; bases with no gene match: 3. The CDR3 has 14 residues. This chain's CDR3 is CASSYSDRVETQYF. The DNA of the CDR3 is TGTGCCAGCAGTTACTCCGACAGGGTTGAGACCCAGTACTTC.

This clonotype was observed a few times. This chain links TRBV9 with TRBJ1-1; D gene ambiguous. The CDR3 sequence is 15 residues long. The V end was cut by 0 bases, the J end by 4 bases, with 13 bases between. Per the germline V gene, CDR1 is SGDLS and CDR2 is YYNGEE. CDR3 coding DNA: TGTGCCAGCAGCGTAGATTCTAGGATTGGCACTGAAGCTTTCTTT. This gives the protein CASSVDSRIGTEAFF.

The chain combines TRBV15 with TRBJ1-5; 7 positions match TRBD1. With V trimmed by 5 bases and J by 6 bases, 7 bases remained unmatched. Germline V gene sequence: CDR1 LNHNV, CDR2 YYDKDF (reference sequence). The CDR3 is 14 residues long. This CDR3 is CATSARQGRQPQHF. CDR3 DNA sequence: TGTGCCACCAGCGCAAGACAGGGCCGTCAGCCCCAGCATTTT. The full variable domain, completed using reference TRBV15 and TRBJ1-5, is DAMVIQNPRYQVTQFGKPVTLSCSQTLNHNVMYWYQQKSSQAPKLLFHYYDKDFNNEADTPDNFQSRRPNTSFCFLDIRSPGLGDTAMYLCATSARQGRQPQHFGDGTRLSIL.

The chain uses TRBV29-1 and TRBJ1-4; 10 bases map to TRBD1. The CDR3 totals 15 residues. The junction had 13 bases not matched to a gene; V was cut back by 7 bases and J by 8 bases. Germline-derived CDR1 and CDR2 are SQVTM and ANQGSEA. The CDR3 sequence: CSAGLTGTGDEKLFF. The CDR3 region has the DNA TGCAGCGCCGGACTGACCGGGACAGGGGACGAAAAACTGTTTTTT.

V usage is TRBV5-1 and J usage is TRBJ2-6; D is possibly TRBD1 or TRBD2 (5 bases each). Germline V CDR1 and CDR2: SGHRS, YFSETQ. CDR3 length equals 15 residues. V was trimmed by 4 bases and J by 2 bases, leaving 10 bases between them. The CDR3 protein is CASSTGAAGANVLTF. CDR3 nucleotide sequence: TGCGCCAGCAGCACCGGGGCGGCTGGGGCCAACGTCCTGACTTTC.

Ten or more counts support this clonotype. CDR3 nucleotides: TGTGCCAGCAGCGGGACACGGGGGGGGGCCGTGACCCAGTACTTC. As protein: CASSGTRGGAVTQYF. V gene TRBV7-2 combines with J gene TRBJ2-5, with 8 positions matching TRBD2. The CDR3 loop spans 15 amino acids. The germline V gene encodes CDR1 SGHTA and CDR2 FQGNSA. J was trimmed by 7 bases and V by 5 bases; bases with no gene match: 12. The complete variable domain, with remaining parts taken from reference TRBV7-2 and TRBJ2-5, reads GAGVSQSPSNKVTEKGKDVELRCDPISGHTALYWYRQSLGQGLEFLIYFQGNSAPDKSGLPSDRFSAERTGGSVSTLTIQRTQQEDSAVYLCASSGTRGGAVTQYFGPGTRLLVL.

This sequence joins TRBV12-3 or TRBV12-4 and TRBJ2-7; 9 bases match TRBD1. The CDR3 has 14 amino acids. V was clipped by 7 bases and J by 4 bases; unmatched bases: 8. CDR3 coding DNA: TGTGCCAGCACCTCCGGGACAGGGCGATACGAGCAGTACTTC. It translates to CASTSGTGRYEQYF.

This clonotype has a handful of counts. The CDR3 DNA is TGTGCCAGCAGCTCCCCGACAGCCGAAAATGAAAAACTGTTTTTT. Translation: CASSSPTAENEKLFF. The chain joins TRBV7-9 to TRBJ1-4, with D perhaps matching TRBD1 (5 bases). Deletions cut 4 bases from V and 5 bases from J, with 14 bases between. The germline V gene encodes CDR1 SEHNR and CDR2 FQNEAQ (reference sequence). This CDR3 region has 15 residues.

In its sample, this clonotype was seen a few times. This chain uses TRBV5-1 with TRBJ1-2; D remains unclear. In germline, CDR1 is SGHRS, CDR2 YFSETQ. This CDR3 is 12 amino acids long. V lost 0 bases and J 8 bases, leaving 8 bases between the germline ends. The CDR3 DNA reads TGCGCCAGCAGCTTGGATGTTGCCGGCTACACCTTC. This gives the protein CASSLDVAGYTF.

This clonotype was observed a few times. This chain links TRBV7-2 with TRBJ2-5, with D perhaps given as TRBD1 or TRBD2 (6 bases each). CDR1 and CDR2 (germline): SGHTA, FQGNSA. V was clipped by 5 bases and J by 4 bases, with 14 bases between them. This CDR3 spans 14 amino acids. The chain's CDR3 is CASSPGGRGETQYF. Written as DNA, the CDR3 is TGTGCCAGCAGCCCCGGGGGCAGGGGAGAGACCCAGTACTTC.

This chain links TRBV6-2 or TRBV6-3 with TRBJ2-1; possibly TRBD1 for D (5 bases). Germline V gives CDR1 MNHEY, CDR2 SVGEGT. Trimming took 7 bases from V and 8 from J, leaving 15 bases between them. The CDR3 extends over 13 amino acids. DNA for the CDR3: TGTGCCAGCACAACCACAGGTGCTCATGAGCAGTTCTTC. This translates into CASTTTGAHEQFF.

This clonotype has only a few counts. V gene TRBV6-2 or TRBV6-3 combines with J gene TRBJ2-7, with D perhaps assigned TRBD1 or TRBD2 (5 bases each). This CDR3 contains 15 residues. Germline V gives CDR1 MNHEY, CDR2 SVGEGT. Trimming took off 4 bases at V and 0 bases at J, with 13 bases between the two ends. In DNA, the CDR3 is TGTGCCAGCAGTTCGGGACGGAAGCTCTCCTACGAGCAGTACGTC. Protein product: CASSSGRKLSYEQYV.

The chain joins TRBV7-2 to TRBJ2-1, with 15 bases identical to TRBD2. There are 16 residues in the CDR3. After removal of 5 bases from V and 7 bases from J, the junction contained 6 bases not matched to a gene. CDR1 and CDR2 (germline): SGHTA, FQGNSA. The CDR3 DNA reads TGTGCCAGCAGCACCCGGACTAGCGGGGGGGCAAATGAGCAGTTCTTC. Protein sequence: CASSTRTSGGANEQFF.

This clonotype occurred a few times. The chain links TRBV7-9 to TRBJ2-7, with D maybe TRBD2 (5 bases). This CDR3 has 15 residues. Germline assignment: CDR1 SEHNR and CDR2 FQNEAQ (reference sequence). V lost 5 bases to trimming and J lost 3 bases, with 17 bases between them. The CDR3 DNA follows: TGTGCCAGCAGCCCCCGGGTTGGGGAGTACTACGAGCAGTACTTC. Its translation is CASSPRVGEYYEQYF.

Only a few counts were recorded for this clonotype. The J gene is TRBJ2-7, the V gene TRBV7-9; 8 bases match TRBD1. Trimming at V came to 5 bases and at J to 3 bases, leaving 9 bases not matched to a gene. This CDR3 has 15 amino acids. Germline V gene lookup returns CDR1 SEHNR and CDR2 FQNEAQ (reference sequence). The CDR3 loop reads CASSTPGQENYEQYF. CDR3 bases: TGTGCCAGCAGCACTCCGGGACAGGAGAACTACGAGCAGTACTTC.

The J gene is TRBJ2-5, the V gene TRBV7-8; D might be TRBD2 (5 bases). This CDR3 has 15 amino acids. Germline values: CDR1 SGHVS, CDR2 FQNEAQ. Trimming cost V 1 base and J 5 bases, with 14 bases left between them. Here the CDR3 DNA reads TGTGCCAGCAGCTTAGAGTGGCTAGCACTGGAGACCCAGTACTTC. Protein sequence: CASSLEWLALETQYF.

This clonotype was seen only a few times. This sequence joins TRBV28 and TRBJ2-3, with 8 positions matching TRBD2. Trimming cost V 10 bases and J 1 base; bases outside gene matches: 10. CDR1 is MDHEN, CDR2 SYDVKM, per germline. The CDR3 consists of 15 residues. The CDR3 DNA reads TGTGCCACCGTTGAAAGCGGGGGACGCACAGATACGCAGTATTTT. Translated: CATVESGGRTDTQYF. The entire variable domain, with the rest obtained from reference TRBV28 and TRBJ2-3, is as follows: DVKVTQSSRYLVKRTGEKVFLECVQDMDHENMFWYRQDPGLGLRLIYFSYDVKMKEKGDIPEGYSVSREKKERFSLILESASTNQTSMYLCATVESGGRTDTQYFGPGTRLTVL.